A selection of T cell receptor beta chains follows, all from one sample in a study of T-cell memory formation after mild COVID-19. Via MiXCR, TCRdb re-called the 5' RACE reads, giving one row per CDR3 protein. Of hundreds of thousands of distinct CDR3 sequences listed, 15% to 20% are singletons. Sequenced material: PBMCs or a T cell subset sorted from them (not recorded which). All receptors derive from an adult woman who had mild COVID-19 (a few samples of this study predate the infection). Cell type and time point are not known. The CDR3 runs from the conserved cysteine through the conserved F or W. The order of the fields is clone size, D gene, J gene, CDR3 length, V gene, CDR3 protein, CDR3 DNA. The D gene is left open where the match is weak. Expanded clones are given a class, and other clones once, few, many or no size at all.

>NA|TRBD2|TRBJ2-7|16|TRBV20-1
CSARARLAGSSYEQYF
TGCAGTGCTAGAGCCCGACTAGCAGGGAGCTCCTACGAGCAGTACTTC
>NA|NA|TRBJ2-1|12|TRBV10-3
CAISESGNEQFF
TGTGCCATCAGTGAAAGTGGTAATGAGCAGTTCTTC
>few|NA|TRBJ1-5|17|TRBV4-1
CASSQTRAFSLFQPQHF
TGCGCCAGCAGCCAAACCCGGGCCTTTTCCCTTTTTCAGCCCCAGCATTTT
>NA|TRBD2|TRBJ2-5|17|TRBV24-1
CATSDPIVGGVRETQYF
TGTGCCACCAGTGACCCGATCGTCGGGGGGGTGAGGGAGACCCAGTACTTC
>many|NA|TRBJ2-7|11|TRBV20-1
CSARDLWGQYF
TGCAGTGCTAGAGATCTCTGGGGTCAGTACTTC
>NA|NA|TRBJ1-1|15|TRBV14
CASSQGDRTNTEAFF
TGTGCCAGCAGCCAAGGCGACAGGACGAACACTGAAGCTTTCTTT
>NA|TRBD2|TRBJ2-1|13|TRBV30
CAWDAGASGEQFF
TGTGCCTGGGATGCCGGGGCTAGCGGTGAGCAGTTCTTC
>NA|TRBD2|TRBJ2-3|16|TRBV27
CASRLAGVRGRDTQYF
TGTGCCAGCCGACTAGCGGGAGTTCGGGGGAGGGATACGCAGTATTTT
>NA|TRBD2|TRBJ2-3|14|TRBV3-1
CASSVRLAGDTKYF
TGTGCCAGCAGCGTCCGACTAGCGGGAGATACGAAGTATTTT
>few|TRBD1|TRBJ2-7|12|TRBV10-3
CAIRDRPYEQYF
TGTGCCATCAGGGACAGGCCCTACGAGCAGTACTTC
>once|NA|TRBJ1-1|14|TRBV15
CATSTVGLNTEAFF
TGTGCCACCAGCACCGTGGGGCTAAACACTGAAGCTTTCTTT
>many|NA|TRBJ2-1|15|TRBV20-1
CSAASLGRSYNEQFF
TGCAGTGCAGCTTCATTGGGACGCTCCTACAATGAGCAGTTCTTC
>NA|TRBD2|TRBJ2-5|16|TRBV5-1
CASKGTSGGSWETQYF
TGCGCCAGCAAAGGGACTAGCGGGGGGTCATGGGAGACCCAGTACTTC
>few|NA|TRBJ1-1|15|TRBV27
CASSSTVLRDTEAFF
NA
>NA|NA|TRBJ1-2|13|TRBV2
CASTQGPSYGYTF
TGTGCCAGCACCCAAGGGCCTTCCTATGGCTACACCTTC
>NA|TRBD1|TRBJ1-5|13|TRBV29-1
CSVVTGPFQPQHF
TGCAGCGTTGTGACAGGGCCTTTTCAGCCCCAGCATTTT
>NA|NA|TRBJ2-7|17|TRBV7-9
CASSFGLWGESPIGVHF
TGTGCCAGCAGCTTTGGGTTGTGGGGTGAATCCCCCATAGGAGTGCACTTC
>NA|TRBD2|TRBJ2-3|16|TRBV5-1
CASSLSTSGTTDTQYF
TGCGCCAGCAGCTTGTCCACTAGCGGGACCACAGATACGCAGTATTTT
>NA|TRBD2|TRBJ2-2|19|TRBV24-1
CATSDRTSGGAGWTGELFF
TGTGCCACCAGTGACCGAACTAGCGGGGGGGCCGGATGGACCGGGGAGCTGTTTTTT
>NA|TRBD1|TRBJ1-5|16|TRBV12-3/TRBV12-4
CASSPSLDRVGQPQHF
TGTGCCAGCAGTCCAAGCTTGGACAGGGTCGGGCAGCCCCAGCATTTT
>NA|NA|TRBJ2-6|13|TRBV12-3/TRBV12-4
CASSRPGANVLTF
TGTGCCAGCAGTCGCCCCGGGGCCAACGTCCTGACTTTC
>NA|TRBD2|TRBJ2-1|15|TRBV18
CASVTSGDSYNEQFF
TGTGCCAGCGTCACTAGCGGTGATTCCTACAATGAGCAGTTCTTC
>few|TRBD1|TRBJ1-1|15|TRBV15
CATSRDPEGATEAFF
TGTGCCACCAGCAGAGATCCAGAGGGGGCCACTGAAGCTTTCTTT
>NA|NA|TRBJ2-7|16|TRBV24-1
CATSDPGQGGTYEQYF
TGTGCCACCAGTGATCCGGGGCAGGGTGGCACCTACGAGCAGTACTTC
>few|NA|TRBJ2-5|14|TRBV9
CASSVGGRPETQYF
TGTGCCAGCAGCGTAGGGGGACGGCCGGAGACCCAGTACTTC
>many|TRBD1|TRBJ2-7|15|TRBV5-1
CASSSVRGPSYEQYF
TGCGCCAGCAGCTCAGTCAGGGGGCCGTCCTACGAGCAGTACTTC
>NA|NA|TRBJ2-7|14|TRBV7-9
CASSLQGGAYEQYF
TGTGCCAGCAGCCTACAGGGCGGAGCCTACGAGCAGTACTTC
>NA|NA|TRBJ2-1|13|TRBV29-1
CSVVGGGKGEQFF
TGCAGCGTTGTAGGAGGGGGTAAGGGTGAGCAGTTCTTC
>NA|TRBD1|TRBJ2-1|15|TRBV7-2
CASTPPGQGYNEQFF
TGTGCCAGCACCCCACCGGGACAGGGGTACAATGAGCAGTTCTTC
>few|NA|TRBJ1-1|15|TRBV5-5
CASSLARGGNTEAFF
TGTGCCAGCAGCTTGGCTAGGGGGGGGAACACTGAAGCTTTCTTT
>few|TRBD1|TRBJ2-1|16|TRBV6-9
CASSFIDRGPGDEQFF
TGTGCCAGCAGTTTTATCGACAGGGGGCCGGGGGATGAGCAGTTCTTC
>NA|NA|TRBJ2-1|14|TRBV18
CASSPPERTNEQFF
TGTGCCAGCTCACCACCTGAAAGAACCAATGAGCAGTTCTTC
>NA|TRBD2|TRBJ2-2|15|TRBV20-1
CSARGRAGVPGELFF
TGCAGTGCTAGAGGTCGAGCGGGAGTACCCGGGGAGCTGTTTTTT
>few|TRBD2|TRBJ2-1|15|TRBV12-3/TRBV12-4
CASSLSVAGVNEQFF
TGTGCCAGCAGTTTGTCGGTAGCGGGGGTCAATGAGCAGTTCTTC
>few|NA|TRBJ1-1|14|TRBV3-1
CASSGGPMNTEAFF
TGTGCCAGCAGCGGCGGCCCGATGAACACTGAAGCTTTCTTT
>NA|NA|TRBJ1-5|11|TRBV7-6
CATGLHQPQHF
TGTGCCACAGGGCTCCATCAGCCCCAGCATTTT
>NA|NA|TRBJ1-5|15|TRBV7-2
CASSRAGADNQPQHF
TGTGCCAGCAGCAGAGCCGGGGCTGATAATCAGCCCCAGCATTTT
>NA|NA|TRBJ2-1|17|TRBV2
CASRRGSVQSSYNEQFF
TGTGCCAGCAGGAGAGGTAGCGTCCAGAGCTCCTACAATGAGCAGTTCTTC
>NA|NA|TRBJ2-5|15|TRBV5-5
CASSLVGRGGETQYF
TGTGCCAGCAGCTTGGTCGGCAGGGGAGGAGAGACCCAGTACTTC
>once|NA|TRBJ2-3|14|TRBV20-1
CSAPVVRSTDTQYF
TGCAGTGCCCCTGTGGTCAGAAGCACAGATACGCAGTATTTT
>NA|NA|TRBJ1-2|12|TRBV29-1
CSASTGNYGYTF
TGCAGCGCTTCGACAGGCAACTATGGCTACACCTTC
>few|TRBD2|TRBJ2-5|18|TRBV4-2
CASSPPGASGGAGETQYF
TGTGCCAGCAGCCCCCCCGGAGCTAGCGGGGGGGCCGGGGAGACCCAGTACTTC
>NA|TRBD1|TRBJ2-1|17|TRBV9
CASSVAGGGTGDNEQFF
TGTGCCAGCAGCGTAGCGGGGGGTGGGACAGGGGACAATGAGCAGTTCTTC
>many|NA|TRBJ2-5|16|TRBV5-1
CASSLAEGTVKETQYF
TGCGCCAGCAGCTTGGCGGAGGGTACGGTAAAAGAGACCCAGTACTTC
>few|TRBD1|TRBJ1-6|16|TRBV3-1
CASSLTGTGRHSPLHF
TGTGCCAGCAGCCTTACCGGGACAGGGCGGCATTCACCCCTCCACTTT
>NA|NA|TRBJ2-7|14|TRBV29-1
CSVEARTDSYEQYF
TGCAGCGTTGAGGCGCGGACCGACTCCTACGAGCAGTACTTC
>few|TRBD2|TRBJ2-3|16|TRBV5-4
CASSGTGTSGGDTQYF
TGTGCCAGCAGCGGAACCGGGACTAGCGGGGGGGATACGCAGTATTTT
>NA|TRBD1|TRBJ1-5|15|TRBV4-1
CASSQAGTGDQPQHF
TGCGCCAGCAGCCAGGCCGGGACAGGGGACCAGCCCCAGCATTTT
>few|NA|TRBJ1-1|14|TRBV4-1
CASSQVRVNTEAFF
TGCGCCAGCAGCCAAGTAAGGGTGAACACTGAAGCTTTCTTT
>few|TRBD2|TRBJ2-3|16|TRBV20-1
CSAPGAGGDSTDTQYF
TGCAGTGCCCCAGGAGCGGGGGGCGACTCCACAGATACGCAGTATTTT
>NA|NA|TRBJ2-2|12|TRBV20-1
CSAPTWGGELFF
TGCAGTGCTCCTACTTGGGGCGGGGAGCTGTTTTTT
>NA|TRBD2|TRBJ2-1|14|TRBV5-6
CASSPVASGREQFF
TGTGCCAGCAGCCCGGTGGCTAGCGGGAGAGAGCAGTTCTTC
>few|NA|TRBJ2-1|15|TRBV5-1
CASSFRTPGYNEQFF
TGCGCCAGCAGCTTTAGGACTCCGGGCTACAATGAGCAGTTCTTC